The 18 T cell receptor beta chains listed next were all sequenced from one sample in a study of T cell repertoires in cytomegalovirus infection. Antigen specificity for these receptors is unknown. TCRdb passed the reads through MiXCR, listing each CDR3 protein once. The data hold some 590,000 distinct CDR3 sequences, with 40% observed a single time. This specimen was cultured PBMCs, taken from culture after CMV antigen stimulation. These receptors were taken from a human donor in good health (CMV status not recorded). Some clones in this sample may be carry-over from other donors' samples.

There are a few counts of this clonotype. V gene TRBV11-2 combines with J gene TRBJ2-2; D gene unclear. The V end was cut by 5 bases, the J end by 0 bases, with 13 bases between. From germline, CDR1 is SGHAT and CDR2 FQNNGV. The CDR3 runs 16 residues. The CDR3 bases are TGTGCCAGCAGCCGTATCTTGAGCCCGAACACCGGGGAGCTGTTTTTT. Residues: CASSRILSPNTGELFF.

This clonotype was observed a few times. In DNA form, the CDR3 reads TGTGCCAGCAGTTTCGGGGTTCTGAGTGGCTACACCTTC. Translation: CASSFGVLSGYTF. This chain connects TRBV27 to TRBJ1-2; D gene unclear. The length of the CDR3 is 13 residues. V was trimmed by 3 bases and J by 7 bases, leaving 12 bases between them. Germline assignment: CDR1 MNHEY and CDR2 SMNVEV (reference sequence).

Details on this clonotype: The junction does not match germline at one end; this may be a read error. The chain joins TRBV7-2 to TRBJ2-7, with D possibly being TRBD2 (5 bases). This CDR3 is 13 amino acids long. CDR1 is SGHTA, CDR2 FQGNSA, per germline. The CDR3 DNA reads TGTGCCAGCAGCTTCAGTGGGAGCGGCCATAATTGCTTC. Protein: CASSFSGSGHNCF.

Concerning this clonotype itself: A read error may produce the germline difference seen at one junction end. The gene calls are TRBV3-1 and TRBJ2-1, with D uncertain. The CDR3 contains 13 residues. Germline values: CDR1 LGHDT, CDR2 YNNKEL (reference sequence). CDR3 in amino acids: CANSQVAYNEQFF. The CDR3 coding sequence is TGTGCCAACAGCCAAGTTGCTTACAATGAGCAGTTCTTC.

This chain joins TRBV5-4 and TRBJ2-3; TRBD2 matches at 10 bases. Unmatched junction bases numbered 8, after V lost 4 bases and J lost 0 bases. Germline-derived CDR1 and CDR2 are SGHNT and YYREEE (reference sequence). The CDR3 has 17 residues. The CDR3 region is CASSEQLAGPSTDTQYF. For the CDR3, the DNA is TGTGCCAGCAGCGAACAACTAGCGGGGCCTAGCACAGATACGCAGTATTTT.

This clonotype was counted a few times. V is TRBV20-1 and J is TRBJ1-1; D may be TRBD1 (5 bases). This CDR3 is 16 amino acids long. V shed 5 bases and J shed 0 bases, with 19 bases lying between them. Per germline, CDR1 DFQATT and CDR2 SNEGSKA (reference sequence). The CDR3 DNA reads as TGCAGTGCTCGTCTTTGGGGGGGGGGTATGAACACTGAAGCTTTCTTT. Translated: CSARLWGGGMNTEAFF.

The chain recombines TRBV15 with TRBJ2-2, with D possibly matching TRBD1 (6 bases). This CDR3 is 16 amino acids long. V gave up 3 bases and J gave up 1 base, with 12 bases separating them. Germline values: CDR1 LNHNV, CDR2 YYDKDF (reference sequence). In DNA, the CDR3 is TGTGCCACCAGCAGCTTTCGCAGGGGGAACACCGGGGAGCTGTTTTTT. Protein: CATSSFRRGNTGELFF.

The chain has TRBV20-1 and TRBJ2-5; no firm D call. V was shortened by 5 bases and J by 2 bases, with 12 bases between the two germline ends. The CDR3 has 13 amino acids. Germline V gives CDR1 DFQATT, CDR2 SNEGSKA (reference sequence). In DNA, the CDR3 is TGCAGTGCTCTTTTCACCCAACAAGAGACCCAGTACTTC. It is translated as CSALFTQQETQYF.

This chain connects TRBV7-2 to TRBJ2-1; TRBD1 matches 11 bases. After removal of 4 bases from V and 4 bases from J, the junction contained 6 bases not matched to a gene. Per germline, CDR1 SGHTA and CDR2 FQGNSA. CDR3 size: 16 residues. CDR3 coding DNA: TGTGCCAGCAGCTCAACCGGGACAGGGGGGTACAATGAGCAGTTCTTC. It specifies CASSSTGTGGYNEQFF.

This clonotype was counted a few times. This sequence joins TRBV7-9 and TRBJ1-1, with a tentative D call TRBD1 (6 bases). The CDR3 covers 15 residues. Trimming removed 5 bases from V and 4 bases from J, with 17 bases in between. Per germline, CDR1 SEHNR and CDR2 FQNEAQ (reference sequence). The DNA of the CDR3 is TGTGCCAGCAGCCGCAGAGGGGGGCTAAGCACTGAAGCTTTCTTT. Translation: CASSRRGGLSTEAFF.

J is TRBJ1-2 and V is TRBV20-1, with D possibly being TRBD1 (5 bases). The CDR3 covers 17 residues. Deletions cut 4 bases from V and 3 bases from J, with 24 bases between. Germline CDR1 is DFQATT and CDR2 is SNEGSKA (reference sequence). This CDR3 is CSAMSSGQSGPDYGYTF. The CDR3 bases are TGCAGTGCTATGAGCTCAGGGCAATCCGGTCCCGACTATGGCTACACCTTC.

This clonotype turned up a few times. J is TRBJ2-1 and V is TRBV6-2 or TRBV6-3, with 8 positions matching TRBD2. V gave up 7 bases and J gave up 9 bases; unmatched junction bases: 14. This CDR3 spans 15 amino acids. Germline lookup yields CDR1 MNHEY and CDR2 SVGEGT. As DNA, the CDR3 is TGTGCCAGCACCACGCGGGGAACGGGAGGGCCTGAGCAGTTCTTC. This codes for CASTTRGTGGPEQFF.

This chain joins TRBV7-2 and TRBJ1-1, with a possible D match to TRBD1 (5 bases). Germline-derived CDR1 and CDR2 are SGHTA and FQGNSA. The CDR3 runs 14 residues. V was clipped by 2 bases and J by 4 bases, with 11 bases between them. DNA for the CDR3: TGTGCCAGCAGCTTATCCCAGGGAGGCACTGAAGCTTTCTTT. It codes for CASSLSQGGTEAFF.

This clonotype was observed a few times. The V call is TRBV7-2, the J call TRBJ1-6; a possible D gene is TRBD1 (6 bases). This CDR3 is 17 amino acids long. Germline CDR1 SGHTA, CDR2 FQGNSA. The ends were cut back, 1 base at V and 4 bases at J, with 14 bases in the middle. The CDR3 region has the DNA TGTGCCAGCAGCTTAGGGCCCGGACAGACATATAATTCACCCCTCCACTTT. This encodes CASSLGPGQTYNSPLHF.

The V gene is TRBV7-2, the J gene TRBJ2-1; TRBD2 might be the D (5 bases). CDR1 SGHTA and CDR2 FQGNSA come from the germline V gene. Trimming pared 5 bases from V and 4 bases from J, leaving 18 bases between. This CDR3 spans 16 amino acids. In DNA form, the CDR3 reads TGTGCCAGCAGCCGCTTAGCCGTTCGGGGATACAATGAGCAGTTCTTC. It codes for CASSRLAVRGYNEQFF.

CDR3 bases: TGTGCCAGCAGCAGGGGGGGATATAATTCACCCCTCCACTTT. Translated: CASSRGGYNSPLHF. The chain recombines TRBV7-3 with TRBJ1-6; a weak D match, TRBD1 (6 bases). V dropped 5 bases and J dropped 4 bases, with 9 bases sitting between them. The CDR3 consists of 14 residues. Germline assignment: CDR1 SGHTA and CDR2 FQGTGA.

The chain uses TRBV7-2 and TRBJ2-2; D is perhaps TRBD1 (8 bases). There are 17 residues in the CDR3. Trimming stripped 1 base from V and 0 bases from J, with 12 bases between. The V gene's germline CDR1 is SGHTA and CDR2 FQGNSA. CDR3 sequence reads: CASSLGQGRANTGELFF. As DNA, the CDR3 is TGTGCCAGCAGCTTAGGACAGGGGAGGGCGAACACCGGGGAGCTGTTTTTT.

The V call is TRBV7-9, the J call TRBJ2-3, with D uncertain. The CDR3 has 15 residues. Germline V lookup: CDR1 SEHNR, CDR2 FQNEAQ (reference sequence). V lost 7 bases and J 6 bases, leaving 20 bases between the germline ends. DNA of the CDR3: TGTGCCAGCACCAGCTTAGTTGGGGATGTGGATACGCAGTATTTT. It encodes CASTSLVGDVDTQYF.